A selection of T cell receptor beta chains follows, all from one sample in a study of Graves' ophthalmopathy and Graves' hyperthyroidism. From the multiplex PCR reads, TCRdb called clonotypes with MiXCR, one entry per CDR3 protein. The top ten hold around 7% of the sample, which has 680,000 or so distinct CDR3 sequences, 20% to 25% seen once. Sequenced material: peripheral blood. The receptors here all came from a woman between 18 and 30 years old with stable Graves' hyperthyroidism. Some clones in this sample may be carry-over from other donors' samples. The CDR3 runs from the conserved cysteine through the conserved F or W. D genes are given only for firm matches. Not all rows give a size; the values are once, few, many and, for expanded clones, a class.

v_gene: TRBV6-1; d_gene: -; abundance: -; j_gene: TRBJ2-7; CDR3aa: CASGDPPVYEQYF; CDR3nt: TGTGCCAGCGGGGACCCACCTGTATACGAGCAGTACTTC
v_gene: TRBV11-2; d_gene: -; abundance: many; j_gene: TRBJ2-5; CDR3aa: CASSLVWAGEKETQYF; CDR3nt: TGTGCCAGCAGCCTAGTCTGGGCAGGGGAGAAAGAGACCCAGTACTTC
v_gene: TRBV12-3/TRBV12-4; d_gene: -; abundance: once; j_gene: TRBJ2-2; CDR3aa: CASSVHTITGELFF; CDR3nt: TGTGCCAGCAGTGTACACACCATCACCGGGGAGCTGTTTTTT
v_gene: TRBV6-1; d_gene: -; abundance: -; j_gene: TRBJ1-6; CDR3aa: CASSELGENSPLHF; CDR3nt: TGTGCCAGCAGTGAACTGGGGGAGAATTCACCCCTCCACTTT
v_gene: TRBV5-1; d_gene: -; abundance: many; j_gene: TRBJ1-1; CDR3aa: CASSLASGLGTEAFF; CDR3nt: TGCGCCAGCAGCTTGGCCTCAGGGTTGGGCACTGAAGCTTTCTTT
v_gene: TRBV6-1; d_gene: TRBD2; abundance: many; j_gene: TRBJ2-7; CDR3aa: CASSALAGEHYEQYF; CDR3nt: TGTGCCAGCAGCGCACTAGCGGGGGAACACTACGAGCAGTACTTC
v_gene: TRBV12-3/TRBV12-4; d_gene: -; abundance: many; j_gene: TRBJ1-5; CDR3aa: CASSSIFDPKFQPQHF; CDR3nt: TGTGCCAGCAGTTCAATTTTCGACCCCAAATTCCAGCCCCAGCATTTT
v_gene: TRBV20-1; d_gene: -; abundance: many; j_gene: TRBJ2-4; CDR3aa: CSAYIQAKNIQYF; CDR3nt: TGCAGTGCGTACATCCAAGCCAAAAACATTCAGTACTTC
v_gene: TRBV30; d_gene: -; abundance: -; j_gene: TRBJ2-2; CDR3aa: CAWSLQGYLTGELFF; CDR3nt: TGTGCCTGGAGTCTACAGGGCTATCTTACCGGGGAGCTGTTTTTT
v_gene: TRBV24-1; d_gene: TRBD1; abundance: -; j_gene: TRBJ2-7; CDR3aa: CATSGRTGAEQYF; CDR3nt: TGTGCCACCAGTGGCAGGACAGGGGCCGAGCAGTACTTC
v_gene: TRBV28; d_gene: -; abundance: many; j_gene: TRBJ2-7; CDR3aa: CASSLIESRDSYEQYF; CDR3nt: TGTGCCAGCAGTTTAATCGAGTCGCGGGACTCCTACGAGCAGTACTTC
v_gene: TRBV14; d_gene: -; abundance: few; j_gene: TRBJ2-4; CDR3aa: CASSHRRDGKNIQYF; CDR3nt: TGTGCCAGCAGCCACCGAAGGGACGGCAAAAACATTCAGTACTTC
v_gene: TRBV12-3/TRBV12-4; d_gene: -; abundance: -; j_gene: TRBJ2-7; CDR3aa: CASSFQVGGEQYF; CDR3nt: TGTGCCAGCAGTTTCCAGGTTGGGGGCGAGCAGTACTTC
v_gene: TRBV12-3/TRBV12-4; d_gene: TRBD1; abundance: many; j_gene: TRBJ1-2; CDR3aa: CASSSTGTGYGYTF; CDR3nt: TGTGCCAGCAGTTCGACCGGGACAGGGTATGGCTACACCTTC
v_gene: TRBV6-5; d_gene: -; abundance: -; j_gene: TRBJ2-6; CDR3aa: CASQFGSGANVLTF; CDR3nt: TGTGCCAGCCAGTTTGGCTCTGGGGCCAACGTCCTGACTTTC
v_gene: TRBV7-8; d_gene: -; abundance: -; j_gene: TRBJ1-5; CDR3aa: CASSLEARLPGNQPQHF; CDR3nt: TGTGCCAGCAGCTTAGAGGCCCGTCTTCCGGGCAATCAGCCCCAGCATTTT
v_gene: TRBV9; d_gene: -; abundance: many; j_gene: TRBJ1-5; CDR3aa: CASSVDPNQPQHF; CDR3nt: TGTGCCAGCAGCGTAGACCCCAATCAGCCCCAGCATTTT
v_gene: TRBV6-5; d_gene: -; abundance: -; j_gene: TRBJ2-7; CDR3aa: CASSYEALTQGQYF; CDR3nt: TGTGCCAGCAGTTACGAGGCGCTCACGCAGGGTCAGTACTTC
v_gene: TRBV28; d_gene: -; abundance: many; j_gene: TRBJ1-2; CDR3aa: CASSYGPYGYTF; CDR3nt: TGTGCCAGCAGTTATGGACCCTATGGCTACACCTTC
v_gene: TRBV12-3/TRBV12-4; d_gene: TRBD1; abundance: many; j_gene: TRBJ1-1; CDR3aa: CASSFRTGYSKQAFF; CDR3nt: TGTGCCAGCAGTTTTCGGACAGGGTACTCCAAACAAGCTTTCTTT
v_gene: TRBV4-1; d_gene: -; abundance: many; j_gene: TRBJ1-3; CDR3aa: CASSQVGSGNTIYF; CDR3nt: TGCGCCAGCAGCCAAGTCGGGTCTGGAAACACCATATATTTT
v_gene: TRBV6-5; d_gene: -; abundance: many; j_gene: TRBJ1-1; CDR3aa: CASSSLSAGVFTEAFF; CDR3nt: TGTGCCAGCAGTTCATTATCGGCAGGGGTTTTCACTGAAGCTTTCTTT
v_gene: TRBV30; d_gene: TRBD1; abundance: many; j_gene: TRBJ1-2; CDR3aa: CACQGRQGDLYGYTF; CDR3nt: TGTGCCTGTCAAGGGCGGCAGGGGGACCTCTATGGCTACACCTTC
v_gene: TRBV6-1; d_gene: -; abundance: -; j_gene: TRBJ2-7; CDR3aa: CASSKIAWYEQYF; CDR3nt: TGTGCCAGCAGTAAGATTGCTTGGTACGAGCAGTACTTC
v_gene: TRBV7-9; d_gene: -; abundance: -; j_gene: TRBJ1-1; CDR3aa: CASSPRPDMEAFF; CDR3nt: TGTGCCAGCAGCCCCAGGCCCGATATGGAAGCTTTCTTT
v_gene: TRBV30; d_gene: TRBD2; abundance: -; j_gene: TRBJ2-2; CDR3aa: CAWSVFGGSWTGELFF; CDR3nt: TGTGCCTGGAGTGTCTTCGGCGGGAGTTGGACCGGGGAGCTGTTTTTT
v_gene: TRBV7-3; d_gene: -; abundance: many; j_gene: TRBJ2-7; CDR3aa: CASSLSPAIYYEQYF; CDR3nt: TGTGCCAGCAGCTTAAGCCCGGCCATCTACTACGAGCAGTACTTC
v_gene: TRBV6-2/TRBV6-3; d_gene: TRBD2; abundance: many; j_gene: TRBJ2-5; CDR3aa: CASSLGAGVRQETQYF; CDR3nt: TGTGCCAGCAGTCTCGGAGCGGGAGTACGGCAAGAGACCCAGTACTTC
v_gene: TRBV11-2; d_gene: TRBD1; abundance: many; j_gene: TRBJ1-3; CDR3aa: CASSLEWRDRGSTIYF; CDR3nt: TGTGCCAGCAGCTTAGAATGGAGGGACAGGGGGTCCACCATATATTTT
v_gene: TRBV3-1; d_gene: TRBD2; abundance: -; j_gene: TRBJ2-4; CDR3aa: CASSQTSGGNIQYF; CDR3nt: TGTGCCAGCAGCCAAACCAGCGGGGGGAACATTCAGTACTTC
v_gene: TRBV9; d_gene: -; abundance: many; j_gene: TRBJ1-6; CDR3aa: CASSVDIQNFYNSPLHF; CDR3nt: TGTGCCAGCAGCGTAGATATACAAAATTTCTATAATTCACCCCTCCACTTT
v_gene: TRBV12-3/TRBV12-4; d_gene: TRBD1; abundance: few; j_gene: TRBJ1-5; CDR3aa: CASRGTGRQPQHF; CDR3nt: TGTGCCAGCAGAGGGACAGGGAGGCAGCCCCAGCATTTT
v_gene: TRBV12-3/TRBV12-4; d_gene: -; abundance: few; j_gene: TRBJ1-2; CDR3aa: CASSTPGDIYGYTF; CDR3nt: TGTGCCAGCAGTACGCCCGGGGATATCTATGGCTACACCTTC
v_gene: TRBV12-3/TRBV12-4; d_gene: -; abundance: few; j_gene: TRBJ2-2; CDR3aa: CASREPAGELFF; CDR3nt: TGTGCCAGCAGGGAGCCGGCCGGGGAGCTGTTTTTT
v_gene: TRBV27; d_gene: -; abundance: many; j_gene: TRBJ1-1; CDR3aa: CASSFSPMNTEAFF; CDR3nt: TGTGCCAGCAGTTTTAGTCCCATGAACACTGAAGCTTTCTTT
v_gene: TRBV12-3/TRBV12-4; d_gene: TRBD1; abundance: -; j_gene: TRBJ1-1; CDR3aa: CASSRTGSQGTEAFF; CDR3nt: TGTGCCAGCAGTAGGACAGGAAGTCAGGGGACTGAAGCTTTCTTT
v_gene: TRBV28; d_gene: -; abundance: few; j_gene: TRBJ1-1; CDR3aa: CASSLWRDTEAFF; CDR3nt: TGTGCCAGCAGTTTATGGCGCGACACTGAAGCTTTCTTT
v_gene: TRBV20-1; d_gene: -; abundance: many; j_gene: TRBJ1-1; CDR3aa: CSASQGRYTEAFF; CDR3nt: TGCAGTGCTAGTCAGGGAAGGTACACTGAAGCTTTCTTT
v_gene: TRBV7-8; d_gene: -; abundance: once; j_gene: TRBJ1-5; CDR3aa: CASSVGRTINQPQHF; CDR3nt: TGTGCCAGCAGCGTGGGACGGACAATCAATCAGCCCCAGCATTTT
v_gene: TRBV7-9; d_gene: -; abundance: -; j_gene: TRBJ1-6; CDR3aa: CASSPSGLPRSPLHF; CDR3nt: TGTGCCAGCAGCCCTAGTGGACTGCCCCGTTCACCCCTCCACTTT
v_gene: TRBV19; d_gene: -; abundance: many; j_gene: TRBJ1-6; CDR3aa: CASSMMTVNSPLHF; CDR3nt: TGTGCCAGTAGTATGATGACAGTTAATTCACCCCTCCACTTT
v_gene: TRBV6-2/TRBV6-3; d_gene: -; abundance: -; j_gene: TRBJ2-7; CDR3aa: CASTPPGGPANEQYF; CDR3nt: TGTGCCAGCACCCCCCCGGGGGGCCCAGCTAACGAGCAGTACTTC
v_gene: TRBV27; d_gene: -; abundance: -; j_gene: TRBJ1-2; CDR3aa: CASSHGPNYGYTF; CDR3nt: TGTGCCAGCAGTCACGGACCAAACTATGGCTACACCTTC
v_gene: TRBV7-6; d_gene: -; abundance: many; j_gene: TRBJ2-5; CDR3aa: CASSGGTGQETQYF; CDR3nt: TGTGCCAGCAGCGGGGGGACGGGACAAGAGACCCAGTACTTC